This T cell receptor beta chain was profiled in a study of blood T cell repertoires in COVID-19 (TCRdb year 2020). For context, the study as a whole: Samples from collaborators originated in the United States, Italy and Spain and spanned both the acute and convalescent phases of COVID-19. The material from the prospective study consisted of cDNA or gDNA derived from T cells, B-cell-depleted T cells, or PBMCs. The dataset comprised deeply sampled blood TCRbeta repertoires from subjects exposed to, actively infected with, or recovered from COVID-19. The repertoires were released in a freely available public database meant as a resource for research on the immune response to SARS-CoV-2. Samples came from the ongoing ImmuneRACE study (first 160 participants) plus 1,254 subjects from 6 global collaborators. A de-identified subject ID, COVID-19 status, age in years and sex were almost always included in the sample metadata. HLA class I and class II types, where available, came from metadata supplied by the sample provider rather than from assay-based typing.

Points on this clone: This receptor's antigen is unknown. Base qualities were left out, and no much larger clone turns up one base away.

TCRbeta CDR3 regions were amplified from genomic DNA using the immunoSEQ Assay, a bias-controlled multiplex PCR. The authors' pipeline ran thus. The number of nucleated cells in each sample was estimated by amplification of reference gene primers within the assay. To quantify the absolute abundance of each unique TCRbeta CDR3 rearrangement, sequence reads were collapsed and filtered. For each sample, productive Simpson clonality was calculated by taking the square root of Simpson's diversity index across productive rearrangements. TCRdb mirrors the immuneACCESS table, restricted to in-frame sequences. Some clones are absent from its copies; in checked studies, under half trace to an unresolved V gene, and the reason for the others is unknown. The V and J calls and the clone size are those of that table, but D and trimming were determined from the DNA. The sample table records some 40,000 clones; 86% of these occur just once. The ten largest clones add up to roughly 5.1% of the sample.

Whole blood was collected in K2EDTA tubes by collaborating institutions according to the institutions' own protocols. For TCRbeta analysis, collaborators shipped samples as frozen whole blood, isolated PBMCs, or DNA extracted from either of those sample types. The CDR3 sequence holds 14 residues, the cysteine and phenylalanine included. The retained sequence is limited to the CDR3, 42 bases, with the frame set at the first base. The germline V gene gives CDR1 as SNHLY and CDR2 as FYNNEI. At the junction V is shortened by 6 bases and J by 4 bases, with 15 bases in between. Paper-wide results and their limitations: The amount of clinical and demographic metadata varied by source and participant and was provided uncurated.

Source material: peripheral blood. Here the chain combines TRBV2 and TRBJ1-1, and the D gene may be TRBD1, 5 bases matching. The sequence was obtained from a man aged 35 to 55 with active COVID-19. The nucleotides read TGTGCCAGCAGGGGCGGGGCACGGTTCACTGAAGCTTTCTTT. Protein translation: CASRGGARFTEAFF.